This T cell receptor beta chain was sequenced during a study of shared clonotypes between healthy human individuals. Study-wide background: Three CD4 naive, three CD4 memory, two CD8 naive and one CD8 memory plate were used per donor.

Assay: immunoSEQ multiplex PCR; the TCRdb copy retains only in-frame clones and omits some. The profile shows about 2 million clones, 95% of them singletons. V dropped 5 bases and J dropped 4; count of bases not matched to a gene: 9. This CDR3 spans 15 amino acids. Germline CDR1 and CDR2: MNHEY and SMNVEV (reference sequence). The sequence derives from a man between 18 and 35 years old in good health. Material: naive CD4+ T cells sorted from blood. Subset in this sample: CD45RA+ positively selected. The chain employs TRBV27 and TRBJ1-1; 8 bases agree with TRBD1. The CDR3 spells CASSTRGLSSTEAFF. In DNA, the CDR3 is TGTGCCAGCAGTACCAGGGGGCTTTCGAGCACTGAAGCTTTCTTT.